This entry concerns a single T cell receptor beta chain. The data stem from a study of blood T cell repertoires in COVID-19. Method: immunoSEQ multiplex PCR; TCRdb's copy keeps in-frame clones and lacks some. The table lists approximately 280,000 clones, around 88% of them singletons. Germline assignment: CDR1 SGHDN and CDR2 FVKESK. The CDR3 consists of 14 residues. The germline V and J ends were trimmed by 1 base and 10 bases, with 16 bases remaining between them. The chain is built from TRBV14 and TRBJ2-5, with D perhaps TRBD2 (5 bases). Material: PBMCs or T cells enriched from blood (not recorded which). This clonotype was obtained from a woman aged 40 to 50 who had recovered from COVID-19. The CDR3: CASSQVTRWGGQYF. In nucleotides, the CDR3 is TGTGCCAGCAGCCAAGTCACTAGGTGGGGTGGCCAGTACTTC.